This is a list of T cell receptor beta chains from one sample in a study of blood T cells in healthy people across ages. TCRdb called the 5' RACE reads again in MiXCR, with one record for every CDR3 protein. Among about 970,000 distinct CDR3 sequences listed, 45% to 60% were seen once. Specimen: blood. The receptors were sampled from a woman aged 55-69 years in good health. The CDR3 runs from the conserved cysteine through the conserved F or W. Fields, in order: D gene, V gene, clone size, J gene, CDR3 DNA, CDR3 protein. D genes are given only for firm matches. A row's size may be missing; if present it is once, few, many or a size class.

NA	TRBV28	NA	TRBJ1-2	TGTGCCAGCAGGGCAGAGGCACCGGGCGGTGGCTACACCTTC	CASRAEAPGGGYTF
NA	TRBV7-2	NA	TRBJ2-2	TGTGCCAGCAGCTTGACGAGAGACACCGGGGAGCTGTTTTTT	CASSLTRDTGELFF
NA	TRBV7-2	NA	TRBJ2-5	TGTGCCAGCAGCTTAATGGACACTAGGCAAGAGACCCAGTACTTC	CASSLMDTRQETQYF
NA	TRBV7-9	NA	TRBJ1-1	TGTGCCAGCAGCTTTATCGCTGAAGCTTTCTTT	CASSFIAEAFF
NA	TRBV20-1	once	TRBJ1-1	TGCAGTGGGGACGTCCTTAAGTTGGACACTGAAGCTTTCTTT	CSGDVLKLDTEAFF
NA	TRBV20-1	few	TRBJ1-2	TGCAGTGCTAGTACCAGGGGCTATGGCTACACCTTC	CSASTRGYGYTF
NA	TRBV12-3/TRBV12-4	NA	TRBJ2-7	TGTGCCAGCAGGGATTTCAGGGCCTCCTACGAGCAGTACTTC	CASRDFRASYEQYF
NA	TRBV9	many	TRBJ2-1	TGTGCCAGCAGTGCGGAGGGCCAGCCAAGTGAGCAGTTCTTC	CASSAEGQPSEQFF
NA	TRBV29-1	few	TRBJ2-5	TGCAGCGTTGGGCACACCCTCCAAGAGACCCAGTACTTC	CSVGHTLQETQYF
TRBD1	TRBV28	few	TRBJ2-7	TGTGCCAGCAGACTCGACAGGGGCTACGAGCAGTACTTC	CASRLDRGYEQYF